Below are 13 T cell receptor beta chains sequenced from a single sample in a study of T cells after yellow fever vaccination. TCRdb re-analysed the 5' RACE reads in MiXCR, keeping a single row per CDR3 protein. The top ten hold 30% to 35% of the sample, which has over 45,000 distinct CDR3 sequences, about 5.6% seen once. Material: PBMCs, either bulk or a sorted T-cell subset (CD4+, CD8+, memory, or dextramer-sorted; not recorded which), obtained on the day of the yellow fever booster vaccination. Receptor source: a man aged 18-30 years who received the YFV17D yellow fever vaccine.

In this sample, this clonotype turned up a few times. J is TRBJ2-1 and V is TRBV7-2; 7 bases are a match to TRBD2. Germline V lookup: CDR1 SGHTA, CDR2 FQGNSA. The CDR3 spans 16 residues. The junction had 8 bases not matched to a gene; V was cut back by 0 bases and J by 6 bases. DNA for the CDR3: TGTGCCAGCAGCTTAGCTAGCGGGTGGGGGGTCAATGAGCAGTTCTTC. The encoded protein is CASSLASGWGVNEQFF.

This clonotype was picked up many times. V gene TRBV27 combines with J gene TRBJ1-1; D gene ambiguous. The CDR3 loop spans 13 amino acids. V was clipped by 1 base and J by 5 bases, with 8 bases between them. CDR1 and CDR2 from the germline V gene are MNHEY and SMNVEV (reference sequence). In nucleotides, the CDR3 is TGTGCCAGCAGTTTATTGGGGTGGACTGAAGCTTTCTTT. The encoded protein is CASSLLGWTEAFF.

In this sample, this clonotype turned up many times. V gene TRBV6-5 combines with J gene TRBJ2-1; D is uncertain. The V end was cut by 0 bases, the J end by 7 bases, with 10 bases between. The CDR3 has 14 residues. CDR1 and CDR2 from the germline V gene are MNHEY and SVGAGI. The CDR3 DNA reads TGTGCCAGCAGTTACTCGAGCCCCCGTAATGAGCAGTTCTTC. It yields the protein CASSYSSPRNEQFF.

Turning to this clonotype: A much larger clone is a single base away; this may be a read error. The chain combines TRBV4-3 with TRBJ2-4; maybe TRBD2 (5 bases). The length of the CDR3 is 17 residues. Per the germline V gene, CDR1 is LGHNA and CDR2 is YSLEER. The CDR3 region has the DNA TGCGCCAGCAGCCAAGAGGCGATTTTTCTAGCCAAAAAAATTCAGTACTTC. It codes for CASSQEAIFLAKKIQYF.

The sample holds a few counts of this clonotype. The genes are TRBV6-2 or TRBV6-3 and TRBJ2-1; the match to TRBD2 covers 9 bases. The CDR3 totals 16 residues. Germline CDR1 reads MNHEY; CDR2 reads SVGEGT. The ends lost 5 bases at V and 3 bases at J; junction bases unmatched: 8. The CDR3 coding sequence is TGTGCCAGCAGTCCCCTACGGCGGGGGGGCTACAATGAGCAGTTCTTC. Residues: CASSPLRRGGYNEQFF.

V usage is TRBV12-3 or TRBV12-4 and J usage is TRBJ1-2; unclear D gene. The CDR3 sequence is 13 residues long. Trimming pared 5 bases from V and 5 bases from J, leaving 12 bases between. CDR3 DNA: TGTGCCAGCAGTACTCGACCCTCGTATGGCTACACCTTC. Residues: CASSTRPSYGYTF.

This clonotype was recorded many times. Here the CDR3 DNA reads TGCAGCGTTGACACAGGGGACTACGAGCAGTACTTC. This translates into CSVDTGDYEQYF. The V call is TRBV29-1, the J call TRBJ2-7; 7 nucleotides align to TRBD1. After removal of 3 bases from V and 3 bases from J, the junction contained 2 bases not matched to a gene. CDR3 length: 12 amino acids. CDR1 SQVTM and CDR2 ANQGSEA come from the germline V gene.

This clonotype was seen repeatedly, ten times or more. CDR3 DNA sequence: TGTGCCAGCAGCTTAGGAGTTAACTCTGGAAACACCATATATTTT. Residues: CASSLGVNSGNTIYF. The V and J genes are TRBV5-6 and TRBJ1-3; no definite D call. This CDR3 has 15 residues. Germline V gene data show CDR1 as SGHDT and CDR2 as YYEEEE. V gave up 2 bases and J gave up 0 bases, with 9 bases separating them.

In this sample, this clonotype turned up a few times. The V gene is TRBV5-4, the J gene TRBJ1-2; 8 bases agree with TRBD1. The CDR3 consists of 12 residues. Looked up from germline, CDR1 is SGHNT and CDR2 is YYREEE (reference sequence). V lost 7 bases, J lost 2 bases, and 1 base stayed unmatched. CDR3 region: CASRDRNYGYTF. The CDR3 DNA is TGTGCCAGCCGGGACAGGAACTATGGCTACACCTTC.

Ten or more counts support this clonotype. The J gene is TRBJ1-1, the V gene TRBV4-1; D might be TRBD1 (6 bases). The CDR3 runs to 15 residues. CDR1 and CDR2 (germline): MGHRA, YSYEKL. The V end was cut by 0 bases, the J end by 0 bases, with 8 bases between. CDR3 amino acids: CASSQEGGMNTEAFF. The CDR3 DNA sequence: TGCGCCAGCAGCCAAGAAGGGGGGATGAACACTGAAGCTTTCTTT.

This clonotype was recorded a few times. The V call is TRBV7-9, the J call TRBJ1-5, with unresolved D. The CDR3 totals 17 residues. Between the trimmed V and J ends, which lost 1 base and 0 bases, there was a span of 13 bases. The germline V gene has CDR1 SEHNR and CDR2 FQNEAQ (reference sequence). Here the CDR3 DNA reads TGTGCCAGCAGCTTAGTGGGCAGTATCTATAGCAATCAGCCCCAGCATTTT. It yields the protein CASSLVGSIYSNQPQHF.

The chain joins TRBV7-2 to TRBJ2-5; D might be TRBD1 (6 bases). The V gene lost 5 bases and the J gene lost 9 bases, with 13 bases spanning the gap. The germline V gene has CDR1 SGHTA and CDR2 FQGNSA. The CDR3 loop spans 12 amino acids. The CDR3 region has the DNA TGTGCCAGCAGCGAAACAGGGCGGCCCCAGTACTTC. Residues: CASSETGRPQYF. Combining the CDR3 with reference TRBV7-2 and TRBJ2-5 gives the whole variable domain GAGVSQSPSNKVTEKGKDVELRCDPISGHTALYWYRQSLGQGLEFLIYFQGNSAPDKSGLPSDRFSAERTGGSVSTLTIQRTQQEDSAVYLCASSETGRPQYFGPGTRLLVL.

This clonotype came up many times. The chain employs TRBV9 and TRBJ2-2; D is uncertain. V was pared by 2 bases and J by 1 base, with 3 bases between. The CDR3 covers 13 residues. Germline V lookup: CDR1 SGDLS, CDR2 YYNGEE. The CDR3 spells CASSVQNTGELFF. The CDR3 DNA reads TGTGCCAGCAGCGTCCAGAACACCGGGGAGCTGTTTTTT.